Listed here are 32 T cell receptor beta chains from one sample, sequenced in a study of shared T cell receptors in the human thymus. The repertoire was sequenced with immunoSEQ multiplex PCR; TCRdb's copy has only in-frame clones and lacks some. The data hold about 500,000 clones, with more than 75% observed a single time. In addition, the sample was reused for a study of human thymus T cells.

The sample comprised thymocytes. The receptors were sampled from a boy in the first two years of life with a congenital heart defect.

In this sample, this clone turned up a few times. The rearrangement links TRBV7-9 to TRBJ2-5; 11 positions match TRBD2. CDR1 and CDR2 from the germline V gene are SEHNR and FQNEAQ (reference sequence). V was clipped by 2 bases and J by 1 base; unmatched bases: 0. The CDR3 is 15 residues long. This chain's CDR3 is CASSLLAGGQETQYF. The CDR3 DNA follows: TGTGCCAGCAGCTTACTAGCGGGAGGCCAAGAGACCCAGTACTTC.

There are a few counts of this clone. The V gene is TRBV4-2, the J gene TRBJ1-1; no clear D gene. The length of the CDR3 is 15 residues. Per germline, CDR1 LGHNA and CDR2 YNFKEQ. V gave up 4 bases and J gave up 1 base, with 13 bases separating them. CDR3 bases: TGTGCCAGCAGCCCCCAGAACAATCGGAACACTGAAGCTTTCTTT. Amino acid sequence: CASSPQNNRNTEAFF.

This clone was detected only a few times. CDR3: CASSQEGPSGRAGYEQYF. CDR3 DNA sequence: TGCGCCAGCAGCCAAGAGGGACCTAGCGGGAGGGCCGGGTACGAGCAGTACTTC. The chain combines TRBV4-1 with TRBJ2-7, with 12 bases that match TRBD2. This CDR3 has 18 residues. Trimming cost V 0 bases and J 4 bases; bases outside gene matches: 10. Looked up from germline, CDR1 is MGHRA and CDR2 is YSYEKL.

This rearrangement joins TRBV5-6 to TRBJ1-5, with TRBD1 matching over 7 bases. Looked up from germline, CDR1 is SGHDT and CDR2 is YYEEEE. This CDR3 spans 17 amino acids. The V and J ends lost 2 bases and 2 bases, in that order; junction bases with no gene match: 10. CDR3 sequence reads: CASSFRGTEVRNQPQHF. CDR3 nucleotide sequence: TGTGCCAGCAGCTTCCGGGGGACAGAAGTGCGCAATCAGCCCCAGCATTTT.

This sequence joins TRBV11-3 and TRBJ2-7; TRBD2 matches at 9 bases. Per germline, CDR1 SGHNT and CDR2 YENEEA. After removal of 5 bases from V and 7 bases from J, the junction contained 15 bases not matched to a gene. This CDR3 has 16 amino acids. The CDR3: CASSPIAGEGNLEQYF. The CDR3 DNA is TGTGCCAGCAGCCCTATAGCGGGAGAAGGAAATTTGGAGCAGTACTTC. The variable domain in full, with the rest retrieved from reference TRBV11-3 and TRBJ2-7, is EAGVVQSPRYKIIEKKQPVAFWCNPISGHNTLYWYLQNLGQGPELLIRYENEEAVDDSQLPKDRFSAERLKGVDSTLKIQPAELGDSAVYLCASSPIAGEGNLEQYFGPGTRLTVT.

The chain links TRBV29-1 to TRBJ2-7; D may be TRBD1 (6 bases). Trimming took 7 bases from V and 6 from J, leaving 13 bases between them. The CDR3 totals 11 residues. The germline CDR1 and CDR2 sequences are SQVTM and ANQGSEA. Here the CDR3 DNA reads TGCAGCGCGCGGTCCAGGGGCGAGCAGTACTTC. Translating gives CSARSRGEQYF.

The rearrangement links TRBV6-5 to TRBJ1-6; D not certain. Trimming took 0 bases from V and 8 from J, leaving 8 bases between them. The CDR3 contains 14 residues. The germline gives CDR1 MNHEY, CDR2 SVGAGI. The CDR3 region has the DNA TGTGCCAGCAGTTACTCGATCGGGGATTCACCCCTCCACTTT. Protein: CASSYSIGDSPLHF.

J is TRBJ2-7 and V is TRBV5-1; 10 bases match TRBD2. V gave up 5 bases and J gave up 7 bases; unmatched junction bases: 9. Germline-derived CDR1 and CDR2 are SGHRS and YFSETQ. The CDR3 consists of 14 residues. The CDR3 bases are TGCGCCAGCAGGGGGCTAGCGGGAGAGCGTGAGCAGTACTTC. Protein: CASRGLAGEREQYF. Together with reference TRBV5-1 and TRBJ2-7, the CDR3 gives the full variable domain: KAGVTQTPRYLIKTRGQQVTLSCSPISGHRSVSWYQQTPGQGLQFLFEYFSETQRNKGNFPGRFSGRQFSNSRSEMNVSTLELGDSALYLCASRGLAGEREQYFGPGTRLTVT.

V gene TRBV19 combines with J gene TRBJ2-4; TRBD2 aligns across 7 bases. CDR3 length equals 15 residues. Losses at the gene ends were 5 bases for V and 3 bases for J; bases not matched to a gene: 7. The germline V gene has CDR1 LNHDA and CDR2 SQIVND (reference sequence). The CDR3 loop reads CASSSHRDYKNIQYF. CDR3 sequence (DNA): TGTGCCAGTAGTTCACACCGGGACTACAAAAACATTCAGTACTTC.

The chain combines TRBV7-2 with TRBJ2-1; D perhaps matches TRBD1 (6 bases). V lost 2 bases and J lost 6, with 14 bases in between. Germline CDR1 reads SGHTA; CDR2 reads FQGNSA. The length of the CDR3 is 15 residues. CDR3 DNA: TGTGCCAGCAGCTTAAACAGGGTCCCCTCCAATGAGCAGTTCTTC. Amino acids: CASSLNRVPSNEQFF.

The CDR3 DNA follows: TGCGCCAGCAGCCAAGATAACAGGGGATACCCCGGGGAGCTGTTTTTT. Protein sequence: CASSQDNRGYPGELFF. The rearrangement links TRBV4-1 to TRBJ2-2; TRBD1 aligns across 7 bases. Trimming took 0 bases from V and 6 from J; bases not matched to a gene: 7. From germline, CDR1 is MGHRA and CDR2 YSYEKL. The CDR3 contains 16 residues.

V usage is TRBV28 and J usage is TRBJ1-5; 8 bases align to TRBD1. The germline gives CDR1 MDHEN, CDR2 SYDVKM. The V and J ends lost 3 bases and 7 bases, in that order; junction bases with no gene match: 14. The CDR3 sequence is 17 residues long. CDR3: CASSFPKDRARGQPQHF. The CDR3 nucleotides are TGTGCCAGCAGTTTCCCCAAGGACAGGGCGAGGGGACAGCCCCAGCATTTT. Based on the CDR3 plus reference TRBV28 and TRBJ1-5, the full variable domain is DVKVTQSSRYLVKRTGEKVFLECVQDMDHENMFWYRQDPGLGLRLIYFSYDVKMKEKGDIPEGYSVSREKKERFSLILESASTNQTSMYLCASSFPKDRARGQPQHFGDGTRLSIL.

CDR3 sequence (DNA): TGCGCCAGCAGCCAAGATCGCTCCGGTGAGCAGTTCTTC. Translation gives CASSQDRSGEQFF. The rearrangement joins TRBV4-3 to TRBJ2-1, with D hard to call. Trimming removed 0 bases at V and 9 bases at J, with 9 bases between. Germline V CDR1 and CDR2: LGHNA, YSLEER. The CDR3 spans 13 residues.

This clone was seen a single time. The sample holds other DNA sequences that translate to the same CDR3. The chain has TRBV9 and TRBJ2-3; D may be TRBD2 (6 bases). Germline V gene sequence: CDR1 SGDLS, CDR2 YYNGEE. Trimming removed 1 base from V and 4 bases from J, with 7 bases in between. The length of the CDR3 is 13 residues. The CDR3 reads CASSVWGADTQYF. The CDR3 DNA reads TGTGCCAGCAGCGTATGGGGGGCAGATACGCAGTATTTT.

This sequence joins TRBV6-5 and TRBJ2-1, with TRBD1 as a possible D gene (5 bases). Germline V gene data show CDR1 as MNHEY and CDR2 as SVGAGI. The ends were cut back, 6 bases at V and 8 bases at J, with 14 bases in the middle. This CDR3 spans 13 amino acids. CDR3 DNA: TGTGCCAGCAGAGCGAGACAGATACATGAGCAGTTCTTC. This gives the protein CASRARQIHEQFF.

The J gene is TRBJ2-5, the V gene TRBV19, with 12 bases matching TRBD2. This CDR3 has 16 residues. V was clipped by 5 bases and J by 1 base; unmatched bases: 5. Germline V lookup: CDR1 LNHDA, CDR2 SQIVND (reference sequence). The CDR3 reads CASSAGLAGSQETQYF. DNA of the CDR3: TGTGCCAGTAGTGCAGGACTAGCGGGAAGCCAAGAGACCCAGTACTTC.

The chain joins TRBV7-2 to TRBJ2-7; a possible D gene is TRBD2 (5 bases). From germline, CDR1 is SGHTA and CDR2 FQGNSA. The CDR3 contains 13 residues. V lost 2 bases and J 4 bases, leaving 9 bases between the germline ends. The CDR3: CASSLQRKYEQYF. The CDR3 bases are TGTGCCAGCAGCTTACAGCGGAAATACGAGCAGTACTTC.

This chain connects TRBV2 to TRBJ2-5; TRBD2 matches 7 bases. The CDR3 has 16 amino acids. CDR1 is SNHLY and CDR2 is FYNNEI in the germline V gene. Germline trimming cut 7 bases from V and 2 bases from J; bases unmatched to any gene: 13. CDR3 residues: CASNSIRLAPQETQYF. CDR3 nucleotides: TGTGCCAGCAACTCCATTAGACTAGCTCCGCAAGAGACCCAGTACTTC.

The chain is built from TRBV12-5 and TRBJ2-4; possibly TRBD1 for D (6 bases). CDR1 and CDR2 (germline): LGHNT, FRNRAP. V was pared by 4 bases and J by 2 bases, with 12 bases between. There are 15 residues in the CDR3. The CDR3 sequence is CASGSSGVPKNIQYF. The CDR3 region has the DNA TGTGCTAGTGGTTCCTCAGGGGTACCCAAAAACATTCAGTACTTC.

The genes are TRBV7-6 and TRBJ2-7; D possibly corresponds to TRBD2 (6 bases). V was cut by 5 bases and J by 0 bases, with 14 bases left in between. CDR1 is SGHVS and CDR2 is FNYEAQ in the germline V gene. The CDR3 covers 15 residues. The CDR3 region has the DNA TGTGCCAGCAGCCCGGCGGGGACCCCCTCCTACGAGCAGTACTTC. It encodes CASSPAGTPSYEQYF.

V is TRBV10-3 and J is TRBJ1-2; D gene uncertain. The CDR3 is 12 residues long. The V end was cut by 10 bases, the J end by 5 bases, with 14 bases between. Germline values: CDR1 ENHRY, CDR2 SYGVKD. CDR3 in DNA: TGTGCCACCTATGGGGAGCCTTATGGCTACACCTTC. Translating gives CATYGEPYGYTF.

The genes are TRBV19 and TRBJ2-1, with 14 bases identical to TRBD2. The V gene's germline CDR1 is LNHDA and CDR2 SQIVND (reference sequence). The CDR3 has 18 amino acids. V shed 1 base, J shed 7 bases, and the junction held 9 bases outside the gene matches. CDR3 in DNA: TGTGCCAGTAGTATAGGCGGGACTAGCGGGAGTGCCGGTAATGAGCAGTTCTTC. Translating it yields CASSIGGTSGSAGNEQFF.

V and J are TRBV10-3 and TRBJ2-1; 10 bases are a match to TRBD2. CDR1 is ENHRY and CDR2 is SYGVKD in the germline V gene. The CDR3 has 15 amino acids. V lost 3 bases and J lost 4; bases outside the gene matches: 3. The CDR3: CAISEIAGGYNEQFF. CDR3 sequence (DNA): TGTGCCATCAGTGAAATAGCGGGAGGATACAATGAGCAGTTCTTC.

This clone was seen a handful of times. The chain joins TRBV2 to TRBJ2-1; D perhaps matches TRBD2 (6 bases). Germline-derived CDR1 and CDR2 are SNHLY and FYNNEI. V was shortened by 6 bases and J by 9 bases, with 18 bases between the two germline ends. The length of the CDR3 is 14 residues. Here the CDR3 reads CASRIQGEVGEQFF. The CDR3 DNA follows: TGTGCCAGCAGAATTCAAGGGGAGGTTGGTGAGCAGTTCTTC.

The J gene is TRBJ2-1, the V gene TRBV25-1, with 10 bases matching TRBD2. CDR3 size: 16 residues. Germline CDR1 MGHDK, CDR2 SYGVNS. The trim removed 3 bases at V and 2 bases at J, leaving 4 bases unmatched. This chain's CDR3 is CASSDPSGRTYNEQFF. The CDR3 DNA sequence: TGTGCCAGCAGTGACCCTAGCGGGAGAACCTACAATGAGCAGTTCTTC.

The rearrangement joins TRBV5-1 to TRBJ2-1, with D possibly TRBD1 on 5 matching bases. Germline CDR1 reads SGHRS; CDR2 reads YFSETQ. Trimming shortened V by 4 bases and J by 6 bases, and 14 bases separated the two germline ends. CDR3 length equals 14 residues. Here the CDR3 DNA reads TGCGCCAGCAGCCCTAACCGGCAGGGCAATGAGCAGTTCTTC. As protein: CASSPNRQGNEQFF.

V is TRBV28 and J is TRBJ2-1; TRBD2 matches at 12 bases. Unmatched junction bases numbered 0, after V lost 2 bases and J lost 4 bases. Germline V CDR1 and CDR2: MDHEN, SYDVKM. The CDR3 runs to 15 residues. The DNA for the CDR3 is TGTGCCAGCAGTTTACTAGCGGGAGGGTACAATGAGCAGTTCTTC. The encoded protein is CASSLLAGGYNEQFF.

The chain has TRBV21-1 and TRBJ2-2; TRBD1, the table's D call, lacks a check against the DNA. TRBV21-1 is described as a pseudogene. The CDR3 length is 15 residues. The CDR3 nucleotides are TGTGCCAGCAGCAAAGGAGGGGGCAGGACCGGGGAGCTGTTTTTT. As protein: CASSKGGGRTGELFF.

V and J are TRBV6-1 and TRBJ2-1, with 7 nucleotides matching TRBD1. The CDR3 is made up of 14 amino acids. Losses at the gene ends were 5 bases for V and 4 bases for J; bases not matched to a gene: 5. The V gene's germline CDR1 is MNHNS and CDR2 SASEGT. The chain's CDR3 is CASSNPTGYNEQFF. The CDR3, as DNA: TGTGCCAGCAGTAACCCGACAGGGTACAATGAGCAGTTCTTC.

The rearrangement links TRBV28 to TRBJ1-5; TRBD1 might be the D (5 bases). Germline lookup yields CDR1 MDHEN and CDR2 SYDVKM. V gave up 3 bases and J gave up 9 bases, with 12 bases separating them. The CDR3 runs 13 residues. The CDR3 DNA sequence: TGTGCCAGCAGTTTCTCGGGGGAGCGGCCCCAGCATTTT. It specifies CASSFSGERPQHF.

The rearrangement uses TRBV4-2 and TRBJ2-1; 9 bases are a match to TRBD1. Germline V lookup: CDR1 LGHNA, CDR2 YNFKEQ. CDR3 length: 14 amino acids. V was clipped by 4 bases and J by 9 bases; unmatched bases: 7. The CDR3 bases are TGTGCCAGCAGCCCCGGACAGGGGTTGGGTGAGCAGTTCTTC. This encodes CASSPGQGLGEQFF.

This chain connects TRBV28 to TRBJ1-5, with 9 bases fitting TRBD1. There are 18 residues in the CDR3. Unmatched junction bases numbered 14, after V lost 6 bases and J lost 2 bases. Germline CDR1 and CDR2: MDHEN and SYDVKM. CDR3 DNA sequence: TGTGCCAGCAGCGTGACAGGGGGGCGTCAGGGGGGCAATCAGCCCCAGCATTTT. Translated, it gives CASSVTGGRQGGNQPQHF.